This T cell receptor (beta chain) comes out of a study of blood T cells in healthy people across ages. This clonotype was recorded at least ten times. Primed by a sample-barcoded 5' primer and a J-beta primer mix, a second PCR proceeded for roughly 7 to 12 cycles. Each CDR3 protein is one row after TCRdb ran MiXCR on the 5' RACE reads. Counted here are 790,000 or so distinct CDR3 sequences, about 46% occurring once; the ten biggest clones make up around 18%. The receptor was derived from an elderly man in good health. The sample taken for sequencing was blood.

This CDR3 reads CSALTGDLNEQYF. For the CDR3, the DNA is TGCAGTGCCCTGACAGGGGACCTCAACGAGCAGTACTTC. The V and J genes are TRBV20-1 and TRBJ2-7; 8 positions match TRBD1. J gave up 5 bases and V 6 bases, and 9 bases lay outside the gene matches. The CDR3 extends over 13 amino acids. Germline V gene data show CDR1 as DFQATT and CDR2 as SNEGSKA (reference sequence).